A selection of T cell receptor beta chains follows, all from one sample in a study of cytomegalovirus exposure and HLA in healthy donors. This table comes from immunoSEQ multiplex PCR, and its TCRdb copy is limited to in-frame clones, with some not included. Of about 130,000 clones in the sample, approximately 87% were seen once. Source material: PBMCs. The receptor source for this set is a man younger than 35 in good health and CMV-seropositive. The CDR3 runs from the conserved cysteine through the conserved F or W. Fields, in order: CDR3 length, D gene, J gene, V gene, CDR3 DNA, CDR3 protein. A D gene is named only where the DNA matches it firmly.

length: 14
D: -
J: TRBJ1-2
V: TRBV7-8
DNA: TGTGCCAGCAGCACCCGCTCAGGCTTCTATGGCTACACCTTC
CDR3: CASSTRSGFYGYTF

length: 14
D: -
J: TRBJ1-6
V: TRBV28
DNA: TGTGCCAGCAGTTCGGCCGGGGTGTTTTCACCCCTCCACTTT
CDR3: CASSSAGVFSPLHF

length: 13
D: -
J: TRBJ2-7
V: TRBV11-2
DNA: TGTGCCAGCAGCTTTAGCCAATCCTACGAGCAGTACTTC
CDR3: CASSFSQSYEQYF

length: 14
D: -
J: TRBJ2-7
V: TRBV29-1
DNA: TGCAGCGTTGCCGACAGGCCCCAATCCTACGAGCAGTACTTC
CDR3: CSVADRPQSYEQYF

length: 14
D: -
J: TRBJ1-6
V: TRBV11-2
DNA: TGTGCCAGCAGCTTACGGGAGGGGAATTCACCCCTCCACTTT
CDR3: CASSLREGNSPLHF

length: 13
D: TRBD1
J: TRBJ2-7
V: TRBV15
DNA: TGTGCCACCAGCAGAGGACAGGGGGACGAGCAGTACTTC
CDR3: CATSRGQGDEQYF

length: 15
D: TRBD2
J: TRBJ2-7
V: TRBV11-2
DNA: TGTGCCAGCAGCTTCGAAGCGGGGGACAACTACGAGCAGTACTTC
CDR3: CASSFEAGDNYEQYF

length: 16
D: TRBD2
J: TRBJ2-2
V: TRBV7-3
DNA: TGTGCCAGCAGCTTGTTGGGGACTAGTGCCACCGGGGAGCTGTTTTTT
CDR3: CASSLLGTSATGELFF

length: 13
D: TRBD1
J: TRBJ2-3
V: TRBV29-1
DNA: TGCAGCCTACAGGGGGTTATGTCAGATACGCAGTATTTT
CDR3: CSLQGVMSDTQYF

length: 15
D: TRBD1
J: TRBJ2-7
V: TRBV7-3
DNA: TGTGCCAGCAGCTTAGGGGACAGGGATGGCAACGAGCAGTACTTC
CDR3: CASSLGDRDGNEQYF

length: 14
D: TRBD1
J: TRBJ2-5
V: TRBV7-9
DNA: TGTGCCAGCAGCTGGGGGACAGCCCAAGAGACCCAGTACTTC
CDR3: CASSWGTAQETQYF

length: 16
D: TRBD2
J: TRBJ2-5
V: TRBV5-5
DNA: TGTGCCAGCAGCTCCTGGACTAGCGGGGGCCAAGAGACCCAGTACTTC
CDR3: CASSSWTSGGQETQYF

length: 15
D: -
J: TRBJ2-1
V: TRBV30
DNA: TGTGCCAGCCGCCGACCGGACTTAACCTACAATGAGCAGTTCTTC
CDR3: CASRRPDLTYNEQFF